This T cell receptor (beta chain) was recovered during a study of blood T cell repertoires in COVID-19. Study as a whole: Researchers got acute and convalescent COVID-19 samples from the United States, Italy and Spain. T cells, B-cell-depleted T cells, or PBMCs supplied cDNA or gDNA.

Cohort 3 recovery required two negative PCRs, clearance, or symptom resolution. Trimming removed 1 base from V and 5 bases from J; junction bases left unmatched: 4. This CDR3 is built from 14 residues. Germline V gene sequence: CDR1 LGHDT, CDR2 YNNKEL (reference sequence). Per the authors' pipeline: Amplification of reference gene primers provided the estimated nucleated cell counts. Assay used: immunoSEQ multiplex PCR; TCRdb lists only in-frame clones, some missing. The DNA gave D and trimming, while V, J and clone size come from that table. The table lists 150,000 to 190,000 clones, around four fifths of them singletons.

Sequencing was performed on PBMCs or T cells enriched from blood (not recorded which). The clonotype was recovered from a man in his fifties or sixties who had recovered from COVID-19. The chain uses TRBV3-1 (or the pseudogene TRBV3-2) and TRBJ1-2; 7 bases map to TRBD1. The CDR3 region is CASSQGLQGYGYTF. Written as DNA, the CDR3 is TGTGCCAGCAGCCAAGGCCTACAGGGGTATGGCTACACCTTC.